This TCR beta chain was retrieved from a study of identical twins. Study findings and constraints: Those out-of-frame alpha sequences shared by twins showed an excess of low generation probability. Less excess twin sharing appeared in beta out-of-frame sequences. Conclusions rested on cross-sectional statistics rather than following the same donors.

A few counts support this clonotype. Its antigen remains unidentified. Unique molecular identifiers were present on the cDNA, which also gained a universal primer site by template switching. MiXCR, run by TCRdb on the 5' RACE reads, gives a single entry per CDR3 protein. The table includes 500,000 to 550,000 distinct CDR3 sequences, 20% to 25% detected once. J gave up 9 bases and V 3 bases, and 11 bases lay outside the gene matches. In germline, CDR1 is SGHRS, CDR2 YFSETQ. The CDR3 has 15 residues. This sample was also put to use in a study of yellow fever vaccine responses in identical twins.

The sequence came from a woman aged 18-29 years in good health. The sample comprised CD4+ T cells sorted from blood. V is TRBV5-1 and J is TRBJ2-1; TRBD2 agrees at 8 bases. CDR3 sequence reads: CASSSAGVGWGEQFF. In DNA, the CDR3 is TGCGCCAGCAGCTCAGCGGGGGTAGGATGGGGTGAGCAGTTCTTC.